This entry is about one TCR beta chain. What antigen it recognizes has not been identified. Within one base of it there is no much larger clone, and no base qualities were kept. Genomic DNA was extracted with the Qiagen DNeasy kit from unsorted PBMCs and from negatively selected CD4+ and CD8+ fractions. Using primers that anneal to V and J segments, immunoSEQ multiplex PCR amplified the TCR beta CDR3 regions. Amplification bias was minimized using a synthetic immune receptor repertoire, and residual bias was removed computationally after sequencing. In the authors' own workflow: Repertoire diversity was quantified as the Shannon entropy index using custom Python scripts. Unsorted, CD4+ and CD8+ repertoires were analyzed separately, except in combined analyses where CD4+ and CD8+ sequences were merged in silico. A clone counted as expanded when the clone's frequency after treatment rose at least 2-fold relative to C1D1, and clones undetected at baseline were given a pseudocount of 0.5. Singleton clones were defined as clones with 0 or 1 copy at C1D1, and non-singleton clones were defined as clones with 2 or more copies. Clones expanded in unsorted samples were assigned a CD4+, CD8+ or unknown annotation through matching of protein sequences in sorted samples from the same patient. Diversity changes from C1D1 to C4D1 were tested in paired samples using Wilcoxon tests. Sourced from immuneACCESS, this table was stored by TCRdb with only in-frame sequences that have V and J called. A share of the clones is absent; for the studies checked, an unresolved V gene accounts for under half, and the remainder has no known explanation. V and J calls and clone size are those listed in that table; D and trimming were worked out from the DNA. This sample comprises 90,000 to 120,000 clones, 80% to 90% of them detected only once. The ten largest make up just under 20% of the sample.

The record originates from a study of PD-1 blockade in classical Hodgkin lymphoma (dated by TCRdb to the early 2020s). Background on the whole study: Nivolumab dosing was 3 mg/kg intravenously every 2 weeks, continuing until either disease progression or unacceptable toxicity. A peripheral blood immune signature of response to PD-1 blockade in classical Hodgkin lymphoma was defined using TCR beta sequencing and CyTOF.

The CDR3 starts with the cysteine, ends with the phenylalanine, and has 12 residues. Only the CDR3 region is kept as DNA, spanning 36 bases read in frame from base 1. CDR1 is given as SQVTM and CDR2 as ANQGSEA, both from the germline V gene. The trim is 4 bases for V and 1 base for J, with a gap of 8 bases between the germline ends. The time point label corresponds to: cycle 2 day 1 (C2D1) of nivolumab. Every trial patient had relapsed after autologous stem cell transplantation, and cohorts A, B and C differed in prior brentuximab vedotin exposure. The trial cohort comprised some 60 patients with relapsed/refractory classical Hodgkin lymphoma whose best overall responses were complete response, partial response or progressive disease. Trial patients were treated with single-agent nivolumab in the multi-cohort phase II CheckMate 205 trial. An independent review committee assessed best overall response by applying the 2007 International Working Group response criteria. Trial PBMCs were obtained immediately prior to nivolumab initiation (C1D1) and on therapy at cycle 2 day 1 and cycle 4 day 1. Peripheral blood was collected in 8 mL Vacutainer Cell Preparation Tubes, from which PBMCs were isolated by centrifugation and then cryopreserved.

Results and caveats for the whole study, not just this receptor: Trial patients achieving complete response had baseline diversity similar to newly diagnosed patients, whereas partial responders and progressors had significantly lower diversity. Patients starting nivolumab less than 1 year after ASCT had lower diversity and were excluded from later analyses to avoid confounding by immune reconstitution. The study covered only a single clinical trial cohort, and the causes of the repertoire differences, possibly disease activity or prior therapy, were still not defined. Baseline TCR diversity was reported to be lower in newly diagnosed patients than in healthy donors, and even lower in relapsed/refractory patients. A significant rise by C4D1 was seen in CD4+ but not CD8+ TCR diversity (p=0.0027 vs p=0.16), with the rise being most apparent in complete responders (p=0.02).

Source: peripheral blood mononuclear cells (PBMCs), taken before the second cycle of nivolumab. The chain is made from TRBV29-1 and TRBJ2-7; TRBD2 is possibly the D segment (6 matching bases). The TCR sequence derives from a human donor with classical Hodgkin lymphoma. Read as DNA, the sequence is TGCAGCGTTGGGGGGACTTCCTACGAGCAGTACTTC. Its product reads: CSVGGTSYEQYF.